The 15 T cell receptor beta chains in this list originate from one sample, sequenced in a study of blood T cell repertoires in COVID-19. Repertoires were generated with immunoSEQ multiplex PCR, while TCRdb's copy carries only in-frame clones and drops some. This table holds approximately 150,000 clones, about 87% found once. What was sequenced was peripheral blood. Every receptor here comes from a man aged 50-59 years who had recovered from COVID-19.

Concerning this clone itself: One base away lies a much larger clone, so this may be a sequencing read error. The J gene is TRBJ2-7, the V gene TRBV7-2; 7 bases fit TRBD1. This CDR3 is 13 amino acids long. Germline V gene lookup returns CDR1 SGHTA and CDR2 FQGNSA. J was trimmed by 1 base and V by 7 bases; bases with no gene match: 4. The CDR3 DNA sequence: TGTGCCAGCACCCGGGACAGATCCTACGAGCAGTACTTC. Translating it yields CASTRDRSYEQYF.

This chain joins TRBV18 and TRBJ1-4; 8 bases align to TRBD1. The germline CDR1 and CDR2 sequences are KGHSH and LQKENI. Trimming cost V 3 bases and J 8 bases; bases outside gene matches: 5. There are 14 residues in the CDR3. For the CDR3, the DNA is TGTGCCAGCTCACCCAGGGGGCTTGGGGAAAAACTGTTTTTT. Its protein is CASSPRGLGEKLFF.

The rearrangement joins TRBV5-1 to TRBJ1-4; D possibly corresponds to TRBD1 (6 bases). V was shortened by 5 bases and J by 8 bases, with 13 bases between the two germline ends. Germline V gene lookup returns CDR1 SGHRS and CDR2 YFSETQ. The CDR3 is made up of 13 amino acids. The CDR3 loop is CASRPGHSEKLFF. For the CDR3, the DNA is TGCGCCAGCAGGCCGGGACACAGCGAAAAACTGTTTTTT.

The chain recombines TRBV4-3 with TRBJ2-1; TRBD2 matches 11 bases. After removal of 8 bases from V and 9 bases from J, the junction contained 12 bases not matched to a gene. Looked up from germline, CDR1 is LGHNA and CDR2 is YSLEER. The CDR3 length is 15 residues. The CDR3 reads CASRRILAGGTEQFF. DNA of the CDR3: TGCGCCAGCCGCCGGATTTTAGCGGGGGGGACTGAGCAGTTCTTC.

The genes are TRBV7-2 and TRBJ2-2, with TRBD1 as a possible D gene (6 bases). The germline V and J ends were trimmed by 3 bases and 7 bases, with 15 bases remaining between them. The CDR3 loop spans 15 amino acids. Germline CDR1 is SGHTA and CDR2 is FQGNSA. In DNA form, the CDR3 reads TGTGCCAGCAGCTTCGTGCCAGGGGATCACGGGGAGCTGTTTTTT. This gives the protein CASSFVPGDHGELFF. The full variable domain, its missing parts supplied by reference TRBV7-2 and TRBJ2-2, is GAGVSQSPSNKVTEKGKDVELRCDPISGHTALYWYRQSLGQGLEFLIYFQGNSAPDKSGLPSDRFSAERTGGSVSTLTIQRTQQEDSAVYLCASSFVPGDHGELFFGEGSRLTVL.

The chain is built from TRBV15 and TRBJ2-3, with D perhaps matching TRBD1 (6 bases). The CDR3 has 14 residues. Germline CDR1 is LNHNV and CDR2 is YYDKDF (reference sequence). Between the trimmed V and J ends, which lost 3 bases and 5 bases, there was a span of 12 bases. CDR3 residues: CATSSLQGEDTQYF. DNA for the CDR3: TGTGCCACCAGCAGCCTACAGGGAGAAGATACGCAGTATTTT. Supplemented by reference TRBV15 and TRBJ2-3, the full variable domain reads DAMVIQNPRYQVTQFGKPVTLSCSQTLNHNVMYWYQQKSSQAPKLLFHYYDKDFNNEADTPDNFQSRRPNTSFCFLDIRSPGLGDTAMYLCATSSLQGEDTQYFGPGTRLTVL.

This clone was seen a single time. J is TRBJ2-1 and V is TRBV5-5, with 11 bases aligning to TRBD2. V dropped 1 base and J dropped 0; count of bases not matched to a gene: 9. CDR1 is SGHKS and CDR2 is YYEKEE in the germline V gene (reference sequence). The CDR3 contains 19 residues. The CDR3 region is CASSLLASGGRSSYNEQFF. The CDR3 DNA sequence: TGTGCCAGCAGCTTGCTGGCTAGCGGGGGGCGGAGCTCCTACAATGAGCAGTTCTTC.

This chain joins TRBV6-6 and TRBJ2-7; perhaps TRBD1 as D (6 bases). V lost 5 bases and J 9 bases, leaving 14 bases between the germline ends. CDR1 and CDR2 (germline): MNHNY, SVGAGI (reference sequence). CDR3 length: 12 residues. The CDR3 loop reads CASSQTGSWQYF. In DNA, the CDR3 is TGTGCCAGCAGTCAAACAGGGTCTTGGCAGTACTTC.

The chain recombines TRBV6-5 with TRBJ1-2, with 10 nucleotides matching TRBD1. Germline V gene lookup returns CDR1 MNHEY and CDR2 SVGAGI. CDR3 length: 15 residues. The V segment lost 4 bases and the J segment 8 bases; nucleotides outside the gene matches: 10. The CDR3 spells CASSLRGQGISGYTF. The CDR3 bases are TGTGCCAGCAGTTTAAGGGGACAGGGGATTAGCGGCTACACCTTC.

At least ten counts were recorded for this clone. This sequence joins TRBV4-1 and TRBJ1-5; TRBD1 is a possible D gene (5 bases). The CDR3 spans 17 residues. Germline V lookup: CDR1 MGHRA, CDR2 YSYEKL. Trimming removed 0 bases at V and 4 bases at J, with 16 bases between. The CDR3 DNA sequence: TGCGCCAGCAGCCAAGAGTACAGGCTAGGGAGGAATCAGCCCCAGCATTTT. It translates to CASSQEYRLGRNQPQHF.

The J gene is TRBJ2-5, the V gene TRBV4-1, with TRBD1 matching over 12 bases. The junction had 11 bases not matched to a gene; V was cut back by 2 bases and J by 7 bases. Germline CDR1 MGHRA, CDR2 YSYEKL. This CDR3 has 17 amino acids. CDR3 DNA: TGCGCCAGCAGCCAAACCGGGACAGGGGGCTTTTTTGGGACCCAGTACTTC. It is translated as CASSQTGTGGFFGTQYF.

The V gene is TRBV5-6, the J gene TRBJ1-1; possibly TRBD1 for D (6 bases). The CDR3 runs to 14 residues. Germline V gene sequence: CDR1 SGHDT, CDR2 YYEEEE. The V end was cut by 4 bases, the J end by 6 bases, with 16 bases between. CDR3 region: CASSDDRLDAEAFF. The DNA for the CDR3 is TGTGCCAGCAGCGACGACAGGTTAGACGCTGAAGCTTTCTTT.

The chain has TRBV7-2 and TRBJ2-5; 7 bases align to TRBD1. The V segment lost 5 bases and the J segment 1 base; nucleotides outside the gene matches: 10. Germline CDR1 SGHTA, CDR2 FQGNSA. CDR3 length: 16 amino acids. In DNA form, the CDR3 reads TGTGCCAGCAGCCCCCGGACAGGACGTCGCCAAGAGACCCAGTACTTC. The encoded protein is CASSPRTGRRQETQYF.

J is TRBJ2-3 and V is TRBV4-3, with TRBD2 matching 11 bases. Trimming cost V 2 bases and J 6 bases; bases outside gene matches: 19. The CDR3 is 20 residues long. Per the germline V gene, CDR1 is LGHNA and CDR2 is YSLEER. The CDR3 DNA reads TGCGCCAGCAGCCAAAAGGGAGTTAGCGGGGGGGCCGGAGCAAGGGATACGCAGTATTTT. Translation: CASSQKGVSGGAGARDTQYF.

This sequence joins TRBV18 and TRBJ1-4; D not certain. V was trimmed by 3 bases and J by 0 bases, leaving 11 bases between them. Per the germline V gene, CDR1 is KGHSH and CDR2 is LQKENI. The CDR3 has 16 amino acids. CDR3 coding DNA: TGTGCCAGCTCACCGAGCCATTATTCAACTAATGAAAAACTGTTTTTT. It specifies CASSPSHYSTNEKLFF.